This TCR beta chain was retrieved from a study of neurological immune-mediated disorders. The wider study: The approximately 34 multiple sclerosis patients comprised around 30 relapsing-remitting and 3 secondary progressive cases.

General study points: The most TCR clonal expansion was seen in HTLV-1-associated myelopathy, and the least was seen in multiple sclerosis, which fell below healthy controls.

It was from 2 million PBMCs stored at -80 C that the unsorted libraries were obtained. The germline V gene encodes CDR1 LGHNA and CDR2 YNFKEQ. V was cut by 8 bases and J by 3 bases, with 10 bases left in between. The CDR3 loop spans 13 amino acids. Every sequencing run generated in excess of 170 million TCR-beta sequences. These sequences covered 15-18 subjects. TCRdb recomputed calls from the 5' RACE reads with MiXCR, one row per CDR3 protein. Among tens of thousands of distinct CDR3 sequences listed, roughly 3.3% were seen once. This clonotype occurred many times. What it recognizes is unknown. The J gene is TRBJ2-2, the V gene TRBV4-2; no firm D call. Sequenced material: PBMCs. The TCR comes from a young woman with multiple sclerosis. The CDR3 sequence: CASGLTYTGELFF. The DNA of the CDR3 is TGTGCCAGCGGCTTGACGTACACCGGGGAGCTGTTTTTT.